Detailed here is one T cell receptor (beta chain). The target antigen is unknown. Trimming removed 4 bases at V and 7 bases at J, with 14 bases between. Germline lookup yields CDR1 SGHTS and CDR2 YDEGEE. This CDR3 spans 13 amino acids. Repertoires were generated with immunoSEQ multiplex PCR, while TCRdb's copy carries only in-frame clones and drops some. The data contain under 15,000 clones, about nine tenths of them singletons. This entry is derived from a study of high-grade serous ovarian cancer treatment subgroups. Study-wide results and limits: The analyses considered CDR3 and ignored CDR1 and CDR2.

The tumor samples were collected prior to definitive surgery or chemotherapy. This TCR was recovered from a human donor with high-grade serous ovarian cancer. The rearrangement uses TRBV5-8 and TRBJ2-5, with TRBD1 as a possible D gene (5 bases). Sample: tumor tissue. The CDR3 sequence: CASSPQQGRTQYF. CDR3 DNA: TGTGCCAGCAGCCCCCAGCAGGGTAGGACCCAGTACTTC. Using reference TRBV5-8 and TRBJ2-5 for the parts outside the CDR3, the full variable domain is EAGVTQSPTHLIKTRGQQATLRCSPISGHTSVYWYQQALGLGLQFLLWYDEGEERNRGNFPPRFSGRQFPNYSSELNVNALELEDSALYLCASSPQQGRTQYFGPGTRLLVL.